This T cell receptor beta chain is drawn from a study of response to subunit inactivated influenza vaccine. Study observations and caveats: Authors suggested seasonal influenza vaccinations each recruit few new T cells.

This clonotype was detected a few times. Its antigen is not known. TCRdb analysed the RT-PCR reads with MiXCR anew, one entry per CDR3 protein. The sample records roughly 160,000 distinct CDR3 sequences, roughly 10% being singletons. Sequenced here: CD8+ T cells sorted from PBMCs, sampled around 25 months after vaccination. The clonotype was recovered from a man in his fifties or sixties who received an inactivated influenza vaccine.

The CDR3: CSVRVGQGPYEQYF. The CDR3 nucleotides are TGCAGCGTTAGGGTGGGACAGGGGCCCTACGAGCAGTACTTC. The genes are TRBV29-1 and TRBJ2-7; 10 bases map to TRBD1. Germline V gene data show CDR1 as SQVTM and CDR2 as ANQGSEA. This CDR3 has 14 amino acids. V trimming: 5 bases; J trimming: 2 bases; junction bases outside the gene matches: 6.